Sequencing of this T cell receptor beta chain was carried out in a study of blood T cell repertoires in COVID-19. About the research overall: Whether acute or convalescent, the COVID-19 samples came from the United States, Italy and Spain. PBMCs, B-cell-depleted T cells, or T cells provided the cDNA or gDNA that made up the material.

In the original analysis: Estimation of nucleated cell counts was performed using reference gene primer amplification. Clones were sequenced by immunoSEQ multiplex PCR, and TCRdb holds only the in-frame ones, with some missing. V and J calls and clone size come straight from that table; D and trimming were deduced from the DNA. Of tens of thousands of clones detected, around 83% appear once; the ten largest clones hold 6.5% to 7.5%. This clone was picked up a small number of times. The V and J ends lost 0 bases and 1 base respectively, with 3 bases between them. Germline values: CDR1 LNHDA, CDR2 SQIVND (reference sequence). The CDR3 totals 13 residues. Seattle's cohort entered during active infection and was followed longitudinally.

The TCR sequence derives from a man aged 25-40 years with COVID-19, enrolled during active disease. The chain couples TRBV19 to TRBJ1-1; D remains ambiguous. The specimen sequenced was peripheral blood. This CDR3 reads CASSIDRNTEAFF. In DNA form, the CDR3 reads TGTGCCAGTAGTATAGATAGGAACACTGAAGCTTTCTTT.